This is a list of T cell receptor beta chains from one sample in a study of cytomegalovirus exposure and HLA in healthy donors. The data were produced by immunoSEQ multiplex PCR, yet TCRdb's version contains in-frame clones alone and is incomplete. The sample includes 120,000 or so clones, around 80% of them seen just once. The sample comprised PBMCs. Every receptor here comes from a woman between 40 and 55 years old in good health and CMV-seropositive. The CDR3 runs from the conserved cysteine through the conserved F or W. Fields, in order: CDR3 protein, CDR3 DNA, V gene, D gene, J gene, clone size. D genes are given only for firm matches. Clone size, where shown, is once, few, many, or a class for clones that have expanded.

CDR3aa: CASRLAQSGEQYF
CDR3nt: TGTGCAAGTCGCTTAGCGCAGTCAGGCGAGCAGTACTTC
v_gene: TRBV12-2
d_gene: -
j_gene: TRBJ2-7
abundance: few

CDR3aa: CASSPGISNTEAFF
CDR3nt: TGTGCCAGCAGCCCCGGGATCTCGAACACTGAAGCTTTCTTT
v_gene: TRBV6-5
d_gene: -
j_gene: TRBJ1-1
abundance: -

CDR3aa: CASSSKNMVGQGPYGYTF
CDR3nt: TGCGCCAGCAGCTCCAAAAATATGGTGGGACAGGGACCCTATGGCTACACCTTC
v_gene: TRBV5-1
d_gene: TRBD1
j_gene: TRBJ1-2
abundance: -

CDR3aa: CASRSGQLPSSPQHF
CDR3nt: TGTGCCAGCCGATCGGGACAGCTCCCTTCTAGTCCCCAGCATTTT
v_gene: TRBV19
d_gene: TRBD1
j_gene: TRBJ1-5
abundance: -

CDR3aa: CASSLQGSHYEQYF
CDR3nt: TGTGCCAGCAGTTTACAGGGCTCCCACTACGAGCAGTACTTC
v_gene: TRBV27
d_gene: -
j_gene: TRBJ2-7
abundance: -

CDR3aa: CASRSAGDGEKLFF
CDR3nt: TGTGCCAGTCGTTCAGCGGGGGACGGTGAAAAACTGTTTTTT
v_gene: TRBV5-6
d_gene: -
j_gene: TRBJ1-4
abundance: -

CDR3aa: CASSPLSADNEKLFF
CDR3nt: TGTGCCAGCTCACCCCTGTCCGCGGATAATGAAAAACTGTTTTTT
v_gene: TRBV18
d_gene: -
j_gene: TRBJ1-4
abundance: -

CDR3aa: CAWNLGGGPGKETQYF
CDR3nt: TGTGCCTGGAATCTGGGGGGAGGGCCGGGGAAAGAGACCCAGTACTTC
v_gene: TRBV30
d_gene: TRBD2
j_gene: TRBJ2-5
abundance: -

CDR3aa: CASRDSYVRAFF
CDR3nt: TGTGCCAGCAGGGACAGTTATGTTCGAGCTTTCTTT
v_gene: TRBV19
d_gene: TRBD1
j_gene: TRBJ1-1
abundance: once

CDR3aa: CSVDFNTDEQYF
CDR3nt: TGCAGCGTTGATTTCAACACAGACGAGCAGTACTTC
v_gene: TRBV29-1
d_gene: -
j_gene: TRBJ2-7
abundance: -

CDR3aa: CASSTGEETQYF
CDR3nt: TGTGCCAGCAGCACCGGGGAAGAGACCCAGTACTTC
v_gene: TRBV5-4
d_gene: -
j_gene: TRBJ2-5
abundance: -

CDR3aa: CASSYGQGNTGELFF
CDR3nt: TGTGCCAGCAGCTATGGACAGGGTAACACCGGGGAGCTGTTTTTT
v_gene: TRBV7-9
d_gene: TRBD1
j_gene: TRBJ2-2
abundance: -

CDR3aa: CASSASGVSGTEAFF
CDR3nt: TGTGCCAGCAGTGCCTCAGGGGTATCGGGCACTGAAGCTTTCTTT
v_gene: TRBV6-4
d_gene: -
j_gene: TRBJ1-1
abundance: -

CDR3aa: CASTRGQPTLSGANVLTF
CDR3nt: TGTGCCAGCACCAGGGGACAGCCTACCCTCTCTGGGGCCAACGTCCTGACTTTC
v_gene: TRBV7-9
d_gene: TRBD1
j_gene: TRBJ2-6
abundance: few

CDR3aa: CATSRAQGVSNEQFF
CDR3nt: TGTGCCACCAGCAGAGCCCAGGGGGTTAGCAATGAGCAGTTCTTC
v_gene: TRBV15
d_gene: TRBD1
j_gene: TRBJ2-1
abundance: -

CDR3aa: CASSATQGALITEQFF
CDR3nt: TGTGCCAGCAGCGCAACACAGGGGGCGCTCATCACAGAGCAGTTCTTC
v_gene: TRBV9
d_gene: TRBD1
j_gene: TRBJ2-1
abundance: -

CDR3aa: CASSALAGGTDTQYF
CDR3nt: TGTGCCAGCAGCGCCCTAGCGGGAGGCACAGATACGCAGTATTTT
v_gene: TRBV9
d_gene: TRBD2
j_gene: TRBJ2-3
abundance: -

CDR3aa: CASSQRPSSYNSPLHF
CDR3nt: TGTGCCAGCAGCCAGAGGCCGAGCTCCTATAATTCACCCCTCCACTTT
v_gene: TRBV9
d_gene: -
j_gene: TRBJ1-6
abundance: once

CDR3aa: CASSIDPGGNTGELFF
CDR3nt: TGTGCCAGTAGTATAGATCCAGGGGGGAACACCGGGGAGCTGTTTTTT
v_gene: TRBV19
d_gene: TRBD1
j_gene: TRBJ2-2
abundance: -

CDR3aa: CASSLRRITDTQYF
CDR3nt: TGTGCCAGCAGCTTGCGTCGTATCACAGATACGCAGTATTTT
v_gene: TRBV5-6
d_gene: -
j_gene: TRBJ2-3
abundance: -

CDR3aa: CASSQGGYTEAFF
CDR3nt: TGTGCCAGCTCACAGGGGGGGTACACTGAAGCTTTCTTT
v_gene: TRBV18
d_gene: -
j_gene: TRBJ1-1
abundance: -

CDR3aa: CASSPRSGKQETQYF
CDR3nt: TGTGCCAGCAGCCCCCGAAGCGGAAAACAAGAGACCCAGTACTTC
v_gene: TRBV7-2
d_gene: -
j_gene: TRBJ2-5
abundance: -

CDR3aa: CASSLGDREAGELFF
CDR3nt: TGTGCCAGCAGCTTAGGGGACAGGGAGGCCGGGGAGCTGTTTTTT
v_gene: TRBV7-2
d_gene: TRBD1
j_gene: TRBJ2-2
abundance: once

CDR3aa: CASSREGGLADTQYF
CDR3nt: TGTGCCAGCAGCCGCGAGGGCGGCCTGGCAGATACGCAGTATTTT
v_gene: TRBV6-5
d_gene: -
j_gene: TRBJ2-3
abundance: -

CDR3aa: CASSKTGNTGELFF
CDR3nt: TGCGCCAGCAGTAAGACAGGGAACACCGGGGAGCTGTTTTTT
v_gene: TRBV5-1
d_gene: -
j_gene: TRBJ2-2
abundance: -

CDR3aa: CASSPTGLAGGPDGANVLTF
CDR3nt: TGTGCCAGCAGCCCAACTGGACTAGCGGGAGGGCCGGACGGGGCCAACGTCCTGACTTTC
v_gene: TRBV7-3
d_gene: TRBD2
j_gene: TRBJ2-6
abundance: many

CDR3aa: CASSLETGRNTEAFF
CDR3nt: TGCGCCAGCAGCTTGGAGACAGGACGGAACACTGAAGCTTTCTTT
v_gene: TRBV5-1
d_gene: -
j_gene: TRBJ1-1
abundance: -

CDR3aa: CASRVSGGVTGELFF
CDR3nt: TGTGCCAGCAGGGTTAGCGGGGGGGTCACCGGGGAGCTGTTTTTT
v_gene: TRBV6-1
d_gene: TRBD2
j_gene: TRBJ2-2
abundance: -

CDR3aa: CASSPGGALPGANVLTF
CDR3nt: TGTGCCAGCAGCCCTGGGGGGGCCTTACCTGGGGCCAACGTCCTGACTTTC
v_gene: TRBV9
d_gene: -
j_gene: TRBJ2-6
abundance: -

CDR3aa: CASSLDTGGSNSPLHF
CDR3nt: TGCGCCAGCAGCTTGGATACAGGGGGGAGTAATTCACCCCTCCACTTT
v_gene: TRBV5-1
d_gene: TRBD1
j_gene: TRBJ1-6
abundance: few

CDR3aa: CASSLVRQGADTQYF
CDR3nt: TGTGCCAGCAGCTTAGTAAGGCAGGGGGCAGATACGCAGTATTTT
v_gene: TRBV7-8
d_gene: TRBD1
j_gene: TRBJ2-3
abundance: once

CDR3aa: CASSFPGSNQPQHF
CDR3nt: TGTGCCAGCAGTTTTCCCGGGAGCAATCAGCCCCAGCATTTT
v_gene: TRBV27
d_gene: -
j_gene: TRBJ1-5
abundance: -

CDR3aa: CASSLGGQKHTEAFF
CDR3nt: TGTGCCAGCAGCTTGGGGGGCCAGAAGCACACTGAAGCTTTCTTT
v_gene: TRBV5-4
d_gene: -
j_gene: TRBJ1-1
abundance: -

CDR3aa: CASSYQTGTGTRETQYF
CDR3nt: TGTGCCAGCAGCTATCAAACCGGGACAGGTACTCGAGAGACCCAGTACTTC
v_gene: TRBV5-5
d_gene: TRBD1
j_gene: TRBJ2-5
abundance: once

CDR3aa: CASSEFAGLGNQPQHF
CDR3nt: TGTGCCAGCAGTGAATTTGCGGGGTTGGGCAATCAGCCCCAGCATTTT
v_gene: TRBV2
d_gene: -
j_gene: TRBJ1-5
abundance: -

CDR3aa: CASREQGNSNQPQHF
CDR3nt: TGTGCCAGCAGAGAACAGGGGAATAGCAATCAGCCCCAGCATTTT
v_gene: TRBV2
d_gene: TRBD1
j_gene: TRBJ1-5
abundance: -

CDR3aa: CASSRGLAGGNEQFF
CDR3nt: TGTGCCAGCAGCCGGGGACTAGCGGGAGGAAATGAGCAGTTCTTC
v_gene: TRBV5-4
d_gene: TRBD2
j_gene: TRBJ2-1
abundance: -

CDR3aa: CASSPQGGSFDEQYF
CDR3nt: TGCGCCAGCAGCCCCCAGGGGGGATCCTTCGACGAGCAGTACTTC
v_gene: TRBV5-1
d_gene: -
j_gene: TRBJ2-7
abundance: few

CDR3aa: CASSVGPRSSYEQYF
CDR3nt: TGTGCCAGCAGCGTAGGACCACGGAGCTCCTACGAGCAGTACTTC
v_gene: TRBV9
d_gene: -
j_gene: TRBJ2-7
abundance: few

CDR3aa: CASSPPASTDTQYF
CDR3nt: TGTGCCAGCTCACCACCGGCTAGCACAGATACGCAGTATTTT
v_gene: TRBV18
d_gene: -
j_gene: TRBJ2-3
abundance: -

CDR3aa: CASSIPGTSSYNEQFF
CDR3nt: TGTGCCAGCAGTATCCCCGGGACTAGCTCCTACAATGAGCAGTTCTTC
v_gene: TRBV2
d_gene: TRBD2
j_gene: TRBJ2-1
abundance: -

CDR3aa: CASSENSGVGNTIYF
CDR3nt: TGTGCCAGCAGTGAAAATTCAGGGGTTGGAAACACCATATATTTT
v_gene: TRBV6-1
d_gene: -
j_gene: TRBJ1-3
abundance: -

CDR3aa: CASSLDPNRLIANTGELFF
CDR3nt: TGTGCCAGCAGCTTAGATCCTAACCGCCTCATTGCGAACACCGGGGAGCTGTTTTTT
v_gene: TRBV11-3
d_gene: -
j_gene: TRBJ2-2
abundance: -